This T cell receptor (beta chain) was recorded in a study of long-term antiretroviral therapy in people with HIV. Whole-study context: There is a gap of about a decade between the earliest samples and the later 2015 immediate-ART recommendation.

Inclusion required at least two post-ART and at least one pre-ART PBMC samples. United States facilities provided treatment to all participants with HIV. Ahead of DNA extraction, samples held roughly 0.85-11 million cryopreserved PBMC each. CDR1 is MNHNY and CDR2 is SVGAGI in the germline V gene (reference sequence). The CDR3 spans 14 residues. Trimming cost V 6 bases and J 3 bases; bases outside gene matches: 6. The assay, immunoSEQ v3.0, was run at survey level. Using immunoSEQ multiplex PCR, the repertoire was profiled, and TCRdb retains in-frame clones only, with some absent. Of about 28,000 clones in the sample, about 90% were seen once.

The clonotype was recovered from a man aged 50 to 59 with HIV. The V and J genes are TRBV6-6 and TRBJ2-7, with TRBD1 matching over 9 bases. Sequenced material: unsorted PBMCs, taken 2 years after starting antiretroviral therapy. Here the CDR3 DNA reads TGTGCCAGCAGGTCTCCGGGACAGGGCTACGAGCAGTACTTC. This translates into CASRSPGQGYEQYF.